This record covers a single TCR beta chain. Antigen: not known. The record originates from a study of blood T cells in healthy people across ages. About the study: Capture via template switching afforded approximately one barcoded beta molecule per two T cells.

Combining a sample-barcoded 5' primer with a J-beta primer mix, a second PCR ran for roughly 7 to 12 cycles. Each cDNA molecule, via a template-switch adaptor with 12 random nucleotides, was tagged. TCRdb called the 5' RACE reads again in MiXCR, with one record for every CDR3 protein. The repertoire holds 730,000 or so distinct CDR3 sequences, with approximately 43% as singletons. General study results and limits: Among T cells, TCR beta diversity per million cells dropped roughly linearly as age rose.

Germline loops: CDR1 SGHVS, CDR2 FQNEAQ. The CDR3 has 16 residues. Trimming left V 3 bases short and J 2 bases short, with 15 bases between. The chain is built from TRBV7-8 and TRBJ2-3, with D possibly TRBD2 on 6 matching bases. This TCR came from an older woman in good health. The sample comprised blood. CDR3 nucleotides: TGTGCCAGCAGCTTCGGGGGAGGAACAGACACAGATACGCAGTATTTT. Translated: CASSFGGGTDTDTQYF.